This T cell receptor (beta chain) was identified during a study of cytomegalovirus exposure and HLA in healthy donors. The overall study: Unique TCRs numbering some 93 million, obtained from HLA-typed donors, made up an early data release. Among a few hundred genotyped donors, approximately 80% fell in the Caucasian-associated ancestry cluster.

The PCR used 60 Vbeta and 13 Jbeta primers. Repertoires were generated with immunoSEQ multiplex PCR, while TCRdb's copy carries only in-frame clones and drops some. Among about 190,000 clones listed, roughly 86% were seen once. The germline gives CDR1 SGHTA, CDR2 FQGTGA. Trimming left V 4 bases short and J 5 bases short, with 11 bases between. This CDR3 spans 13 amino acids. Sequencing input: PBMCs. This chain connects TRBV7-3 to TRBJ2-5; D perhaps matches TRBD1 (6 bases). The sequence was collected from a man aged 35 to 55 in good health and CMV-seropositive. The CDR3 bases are TGTGCCAGCAGCTCGATAACAGGGGAGACCCAGTACTTC. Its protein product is CASSSITGETQYF.